This entry concerns a single T cell receptor beta chain. Its antigen remains unidentified. Other DNA sequences in the sample encode the same CDR3. Clones were sequenced by immunoSEQ multiplex PCR, and TCRdb holds only the in-frame ones, with some missing. In the table there are some 20,000 clones, under 85% of which are singletons. Trimming took 4 bases from V and 5 from J; bases not matched to a gene: 8. The length of the CDR3 is 15 residues. Germline V gene sequence: CDR1 SGDLS, CDR2 YYNGEE. These data originate in a study of somatic mutations in cytotoxic T cells in rheumatoid arthritis. Study-level background: Right after diagnosis, and before any treatment had started, patient peripheral blood (about 33 ml EDTA) was drawn.

Findings and caveats of the study: The modest underrepresentation of TRBV07 observed in rheumatoid arthritis patients was not subjected to multiple-comparison adjustment. The largest CD8+ clone made up over 20% of CD8+ cells in 8 of 65 patients.

This rearrangement joins TRBV9 to TRBJ2-3, with 9 nucleotides matching TRBD1. Sequenced input: CD8+ T cells sorted from blood. This clonotype was sampled from an adult with rheumatoid arthritis. CDR3 DNA sequence: TGTGCCAGCAGCCCCCAGACAGGGGGAGTAGATACGCAGTATTTT. Translating gives CASSPQTGGVDTQYF.